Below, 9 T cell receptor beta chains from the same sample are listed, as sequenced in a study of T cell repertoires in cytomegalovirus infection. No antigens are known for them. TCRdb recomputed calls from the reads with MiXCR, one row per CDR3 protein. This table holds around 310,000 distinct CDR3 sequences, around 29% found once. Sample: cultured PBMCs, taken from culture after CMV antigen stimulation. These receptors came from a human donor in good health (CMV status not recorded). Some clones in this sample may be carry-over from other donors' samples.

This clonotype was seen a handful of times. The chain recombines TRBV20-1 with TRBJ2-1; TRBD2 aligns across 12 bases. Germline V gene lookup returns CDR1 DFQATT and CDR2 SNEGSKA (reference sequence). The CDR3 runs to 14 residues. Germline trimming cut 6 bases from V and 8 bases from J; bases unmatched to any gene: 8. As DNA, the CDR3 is TGCAGTGCGATCTTTGGGACTAGCGGGTATGAGCAGTTCTTC. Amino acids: CSAIFGTSGYEQFF.

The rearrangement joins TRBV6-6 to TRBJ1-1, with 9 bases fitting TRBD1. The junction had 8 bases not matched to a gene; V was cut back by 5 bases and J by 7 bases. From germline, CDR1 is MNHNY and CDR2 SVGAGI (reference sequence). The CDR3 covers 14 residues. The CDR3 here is CASSPGTGRYEAFF. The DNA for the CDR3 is TGTGCCAGCAGTCCAGGGACAGGGAGGTATGAAGCTTTCTTT.

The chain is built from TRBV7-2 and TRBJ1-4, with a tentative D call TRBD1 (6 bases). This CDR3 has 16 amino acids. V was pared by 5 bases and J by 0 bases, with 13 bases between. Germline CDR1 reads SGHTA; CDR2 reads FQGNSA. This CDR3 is CASSLQTGPTNEKLFF. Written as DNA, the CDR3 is TGTGCCAGCAGCCTTCAGACAGGACCAACTAATGAAAAACTGTTTTTT.

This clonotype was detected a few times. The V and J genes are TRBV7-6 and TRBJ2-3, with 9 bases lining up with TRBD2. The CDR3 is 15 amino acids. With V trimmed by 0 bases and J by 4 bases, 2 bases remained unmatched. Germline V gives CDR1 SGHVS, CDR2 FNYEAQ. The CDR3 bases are TGTGCCAGCAGCTTAGCGGCTAGCGGGGCAGATACGCAGTATTTT. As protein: CASSLAASGADTQYF.

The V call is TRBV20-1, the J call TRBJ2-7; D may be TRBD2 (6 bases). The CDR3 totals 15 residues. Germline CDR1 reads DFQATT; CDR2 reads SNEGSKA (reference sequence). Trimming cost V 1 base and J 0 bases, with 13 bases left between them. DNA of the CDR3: TGCAGTGCTAGAGGCGTGGGACTCCACTCCTACGAGCAGTACTTC. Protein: CSARGVGLHSYEQYF.

The CDR3 DNA reads TGCGCCAGCAGCCAAGATCCCCCAGGGGGGTACCAAGAGACCCAGTACTTC. Protein sequence: CASSQDPPGGYQETQYF. The chain joins TRBV4-1 to TRBJ2-5; D is perhaps TRBD1 (7 bases). The ends were cut back, 0 bases at V and 0 bases at J, with 14 bases in the middle. Germline CDR1 and CDR2: MGHRA and YSYEKL. CDR3 size: 17 residues.

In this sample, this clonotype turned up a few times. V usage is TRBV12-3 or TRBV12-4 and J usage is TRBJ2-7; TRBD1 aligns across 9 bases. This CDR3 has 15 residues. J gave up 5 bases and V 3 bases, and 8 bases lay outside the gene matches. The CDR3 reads CASSFVGTGRDEQYF. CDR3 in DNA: TGTGCCAGCAGTTTCGTAGGGACAGGGAGAGACGAGCAGTACTTC.

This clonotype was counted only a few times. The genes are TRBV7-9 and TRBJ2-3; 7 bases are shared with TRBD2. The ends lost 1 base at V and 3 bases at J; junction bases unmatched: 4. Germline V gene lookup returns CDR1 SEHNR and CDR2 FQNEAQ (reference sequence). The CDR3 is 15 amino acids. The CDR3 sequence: CASSLGGRLTDTQYF. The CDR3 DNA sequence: TGTGCCAGCAGCTTAGGCGGGAGACTTACAGATACGCAGTATTTT.

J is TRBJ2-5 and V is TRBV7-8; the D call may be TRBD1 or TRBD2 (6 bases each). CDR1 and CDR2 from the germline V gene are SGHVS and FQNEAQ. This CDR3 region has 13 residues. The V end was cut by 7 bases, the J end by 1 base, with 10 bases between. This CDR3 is CASNRGLQETQYF. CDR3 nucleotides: TGTGCCAGCAACCGGGGGCTCCAAGAGACCCAGTACTTC.